The present entry profiles one T cell receptor (beta chain) with its context. This clone's antigen is unknown. One base away there is no much larger clone; base qualities are not given. Flow cytometry had shown CD8+CD57+ cell expansion in the patients selected for sequencing. Every patient had severe acquired aplastic anemia, diagnosed using the International Study of Aplastic Anemia and Agranulocytosis and Camitta criteria. No patient had received any therapy when blood was sampled. In the study, sorted CD4+ and CD8+ blood T cells from patients with severe aplastic anemia and from healthy subjects underwent deep sequencing of TCR repertoires. In the USA, patient enrollment took place under clinicaltrials.gov protocols 00001620, 01623167, 00001397, 00071045, 00081523 and 00961064. Ficoll-Paque density gradient centrifugation was used to isolate peripheral blood mononuclear cells. Before DNA extraction, CD4+ and CD8+ T cells were sorted with FACS or magnetic beads.

TCR beta VDJ combination and CDR3 sequence profiling used genomic DNA as the template. An Illumina HiSeq 2000 was the platform used for TCR repertoire sequencing. The source study handled its data this way. TRBV/TRBJ rearrangement plots, CDR3 size and DJ length profiles, and Simpson's diversity index were used to evaluate the repertoires. The most abundant DNA sequence in the deep sequencing data was defined as the immunodominant clone. CDR3 amino acid sequences were checked for sharing across subjects and were also compared against the VDJdb database and published repertoires. Using fastp at Q25 and MiXCR, TCRdb reprocessed the public reads and kept productive beta chains. Rows are unified per CDR3 protein, each entry keeping the most common DNA and genes. The V and J calls reflect TCRdb's pipeline rather than the authors' work. The sample records about 290,000 distinct CDR3 sequences, under 65% of which are singletons. 1.3% of the sample is in the top ten clones.

These data belong to a study of CD8+CD57+ T cells in acquired aplastic anemia (dated by TCRdb to 2016 to 2018). At the level of the whole study: On average, sorted CD4+ and CD8+ cells yielded 3.2 ug of extracted DNA, with a range of roughly 0.18 to 30 ug. CD8+CD57+ expansion was defined as a frequency above the mean frequency observed in healthy subjects.

Overall study results and their limits: Patients and healthy controls showed no significant difference in CD8+ Simpson's diversity (P=0.060). About 30 CD8+ CDR3 sequences were found in both patients and controls but appeared to be highly expressed in patients and within the immunodominant clones of the patients.

CDR3 length: 16 amino acids, cysteine to phenylalanine. Only the CDR3 DNA stays, 48 bases, in frame from base 1. V is clipped by 3 bases and J by 5 bases, and the sequence between their germline boundaries is 19 bases long. CDR1 and CDR2 (SGHTA, FQGNSA) derive from the germline V gene. The sequenced sample was sorted CD4+, CD8+, or CD8+CD57+ T cells (not recorded which) from PBMCs. Here the chain combines TRBV7-2 and TRBJ2-5; the D gene is perhaps TRBD2, on 5 matching bases. The clonotype was recovered from a human donor with aplastic anemia. The nucleotides are TGTGCCAGCAGCTTGAGACAAGGACTGGACGTGGAGACCCAGTACTTC. It encodes CASSLRQGLDVETQYF.